This T cell receptor (beta chain) was observed in a study of cytomegalovirus exposure and HLA in healthy donors. Study-level points and caveats: In an earlier analysis, about 87% or about 30%: the productive usage of most TCR beta V segments. Further analysis, carried out later, found HLA-associated TCR beta chains more clonally expanded than equally common other chains.

Germline CDR1 is MNHNS and CDR2 is SASEGT. Trimming removed 3 bases from V and 5 bases from J, with 13 bases in between. This CDR3 is built from 14 residues. Primers for the PCR totalled 60 Vbeta and 13 Jbeta. TCRdb keeps only in-frame clones here, not all; method: immunoSEQ multiplex PCR. This table holds around 100,000 clones, around 70% found once. Regarding this clone: Its cognate antigen is unknown.

The receptor's source is a man aged 35-49 years in good health and CMV-seropositive. The chain recombines TRBV6-1 with TRBJ1-2; D is possibly TRBD1 (6 bases). Sequencing was performed on PBMCs. The CDR3 loop is CASSDSRGGYGYTF. The CDR3 DNA sequence: TGTGCCAGCAGTGATAGCAGGGGCGGGTATGGCTACACCTTC.